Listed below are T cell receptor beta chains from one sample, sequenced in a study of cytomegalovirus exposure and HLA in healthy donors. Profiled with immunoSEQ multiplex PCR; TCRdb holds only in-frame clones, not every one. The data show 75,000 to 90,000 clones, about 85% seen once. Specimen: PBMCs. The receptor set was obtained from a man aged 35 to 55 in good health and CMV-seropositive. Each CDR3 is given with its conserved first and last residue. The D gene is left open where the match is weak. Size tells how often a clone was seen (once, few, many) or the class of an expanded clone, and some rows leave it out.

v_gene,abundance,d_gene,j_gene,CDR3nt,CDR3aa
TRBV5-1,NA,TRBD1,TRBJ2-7,TGCGCCAGCAGCGGGGGCCGACAGGGGATCTCCTACGAGCAGTACTTC,CASSGGRQGISYEQYF
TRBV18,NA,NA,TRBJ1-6,TGTGCCAGCTCACGGGGGGTAGGCTCCTATAATTCACCCCTCCACTTT,CASSRGVGSYNSPLHF
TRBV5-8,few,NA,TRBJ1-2,TGTGCCAGCAGCTTCCTAAGGGGAAGTGGCTACACCTTC,CASSFLRGSGYTF
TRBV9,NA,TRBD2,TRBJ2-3,TGTGCCAGCAGCCGGGGACTAGCGGAACCCGAGGATACGCAGTATTTT,CASSRGLAEPEDTQYF
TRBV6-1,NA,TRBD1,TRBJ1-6,TGTGCCAGCAGTGCCCGGGACAGGGATAATTCACCCCTCCACTTT,CASSARDRDNSPLHF
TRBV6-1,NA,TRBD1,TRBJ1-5,TGTGCCAGCAGTGCCCGGGACAGGGCTGATCAGCCCCAGCATTTT,CASSARDRADQPQHF
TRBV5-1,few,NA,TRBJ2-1,TGCGCCAGCAGCTTGGCCCGGTTCCTTTACAATGAGCAGTTCTTC,CASSLARFLYNEQFF
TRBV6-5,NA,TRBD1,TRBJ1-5,TGTGCCAGCAGGATCGACAGGGGAAGCAATCAGCCCCAGCATTTT,CASRIDRGSNQPQHF
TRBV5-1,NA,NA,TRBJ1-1,TGCGCCAGCAGCTTGGAGGGGGTCACTGAAGCTTTCTTT,CASSLEGVTEAFF
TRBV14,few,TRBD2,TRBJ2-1,TGTGCCAGCAGCCAAGTTTTGAGGACGGGACCCCGGGCGGGAGGGCCCAATGAGCAGTTCTTC,CASSQVLRTGPRAGGPNEQFF
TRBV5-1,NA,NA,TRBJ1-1,TGCGCCAGCAGCTTGGACACACACACTGAAGCTTTCTTT,CASSLDTHTEAFF
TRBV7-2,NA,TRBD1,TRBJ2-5,TGTGCCAGCAGCCCAGTCGGACAGGTCCAAGAGACCCAGTACTTC,CASSPVGQVQETQYF
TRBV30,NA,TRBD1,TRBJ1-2,TGTGCCTGGAGGACAGGGGGCTCTGGCTACACCTTC,CAWRTGGSGYTF
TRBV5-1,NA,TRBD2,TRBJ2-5,TGCGCCAGCTCGGGCGGGAGACTAAAAGAGACCCAGTACTTC,CASSGGRLKETQYF
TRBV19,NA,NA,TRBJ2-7,TGTGCCAGCCGGGGGGCAGGGGGCTCCTACGAGCAGTACTTC,CASRGAGGSYEQYF
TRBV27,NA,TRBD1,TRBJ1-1,TGTGCCAGCAGACCCGACAGGGGACCCATGAACACTGAAGCTTTCTTT,CASRPDRGPMNTEAFF
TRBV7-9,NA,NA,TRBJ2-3,TGTGCCAGCAGCTTAGTAGCTTCCATGACCCAGTATTTT,CASSLVASMTQYF
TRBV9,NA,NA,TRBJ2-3,TGTGCCAGCAGCGTCGGACTCAGGACAGATACGCAGTATTTT,CASSVGLRTDTQYF
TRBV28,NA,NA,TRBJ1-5,TGTGCCGCTACTCCCGGGACACCTAGCAATCAGCCCCAGCATTTT,CAATPGTPSNQPQHF
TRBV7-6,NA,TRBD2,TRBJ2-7,TGTGCCAGCAGCCCACGGACTAGCGGGAGGGCCACCTACGAGCAGTACTTC,CASSPRTSGRATYEQYF
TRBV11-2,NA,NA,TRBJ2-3,TGTGCCAGCAGCTTAGGTAGCGTCCAGAGCACAGATACGCAGTATTTT,CASSLGSVQSTDTQYF
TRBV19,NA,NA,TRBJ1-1,TGTGCCAGTAGTGATGAGGTGGTCACTGAAGCTTTCTTT,CASSDEVVTEAFF
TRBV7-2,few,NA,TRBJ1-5,TGTGCCAGCAGCCCGCCGGGGGGAACGGACAATCAGCCCCAGCATTTT,CASSPPGGTDNQPQHF
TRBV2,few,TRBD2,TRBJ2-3,TGTGCCAGCAGTGACACCAGCGGGATCCGGGACGGTACGCAGTATTTT,CASSDTSGIRDGTQYF
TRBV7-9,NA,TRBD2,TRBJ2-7,TGTGCCAGCAGCAAAGGGGCTAGCGGGGGCCCCCTAACCTACGAGCAGTACTTC,CASSKGASGGPLTYEQYF
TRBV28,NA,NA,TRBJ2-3,TGTGCCAGCAGTCCGCTAGCAGTATACACAGATACGCAGTATTTT,CASSPLAVYTDTQYF
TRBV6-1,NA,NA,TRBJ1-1,TGTGCCAGCAGAACTACAGGGCTCACTGAAGCTTTCTTT,CASRTTGLTEAFF
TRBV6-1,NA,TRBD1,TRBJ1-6,TGTGCCAGCGGTCTTGGGACAGGGGTTATAGCCCTCCACTTT,CASGLGTGVIALHF